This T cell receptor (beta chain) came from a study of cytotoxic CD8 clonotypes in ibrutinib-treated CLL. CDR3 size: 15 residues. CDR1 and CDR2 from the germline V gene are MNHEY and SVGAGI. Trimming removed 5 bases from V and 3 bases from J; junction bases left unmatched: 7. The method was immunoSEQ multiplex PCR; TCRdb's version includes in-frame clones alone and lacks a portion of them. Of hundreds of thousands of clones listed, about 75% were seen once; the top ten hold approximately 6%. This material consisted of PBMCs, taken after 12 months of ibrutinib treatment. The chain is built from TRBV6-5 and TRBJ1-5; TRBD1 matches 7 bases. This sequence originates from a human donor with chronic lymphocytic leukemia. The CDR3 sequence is CASSVGQSYNQPQHF. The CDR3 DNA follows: TGTGCCAGCAGTGTGGGACAGAGTTACAATCAGCCCCAGCATTTT.